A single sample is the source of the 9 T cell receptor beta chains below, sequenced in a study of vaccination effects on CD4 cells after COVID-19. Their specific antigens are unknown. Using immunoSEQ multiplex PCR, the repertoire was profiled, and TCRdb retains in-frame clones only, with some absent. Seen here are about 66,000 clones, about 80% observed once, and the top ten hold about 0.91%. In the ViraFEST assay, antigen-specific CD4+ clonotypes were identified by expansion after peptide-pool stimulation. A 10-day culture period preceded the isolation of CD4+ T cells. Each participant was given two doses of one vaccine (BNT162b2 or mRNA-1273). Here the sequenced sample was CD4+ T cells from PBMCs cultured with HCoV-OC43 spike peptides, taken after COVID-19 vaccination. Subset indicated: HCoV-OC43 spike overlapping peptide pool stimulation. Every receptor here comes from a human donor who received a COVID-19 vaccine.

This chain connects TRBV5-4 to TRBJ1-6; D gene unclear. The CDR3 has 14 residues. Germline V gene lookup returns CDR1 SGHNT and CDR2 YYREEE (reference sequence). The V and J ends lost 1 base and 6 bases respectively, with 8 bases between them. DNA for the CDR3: TGTGCCAGCAGCTTGTTCCAAAGTAATTCACCCCTCCACTTT. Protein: CASSLFQSNSPLHF.

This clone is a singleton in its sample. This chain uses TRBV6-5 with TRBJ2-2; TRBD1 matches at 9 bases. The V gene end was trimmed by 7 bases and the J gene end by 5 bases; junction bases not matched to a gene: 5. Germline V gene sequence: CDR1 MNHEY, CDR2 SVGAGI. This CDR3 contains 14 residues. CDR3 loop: CASTNRGRTGELFF. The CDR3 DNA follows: TGTGCCAGCACCAACAGGGGGCGGACCGGGGAGCTGTTTTTT.

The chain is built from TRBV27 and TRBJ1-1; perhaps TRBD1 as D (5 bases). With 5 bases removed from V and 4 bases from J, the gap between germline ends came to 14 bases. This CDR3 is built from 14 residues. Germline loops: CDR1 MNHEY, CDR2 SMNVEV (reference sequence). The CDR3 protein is CASSRAGRGTEAFF. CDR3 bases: TGTGCCAGCAGTCGGGCGGGAAGGGGCACTGAAGCTTTCTTT.

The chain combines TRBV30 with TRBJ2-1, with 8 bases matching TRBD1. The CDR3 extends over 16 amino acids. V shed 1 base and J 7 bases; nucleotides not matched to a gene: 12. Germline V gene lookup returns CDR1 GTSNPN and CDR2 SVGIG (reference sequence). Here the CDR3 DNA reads TGTGCCTGGAGTGGGGGTGACAGGGGTATATTTAATGAGCAGTTCTTC. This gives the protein CAWSGGDRGIFNEQFF.

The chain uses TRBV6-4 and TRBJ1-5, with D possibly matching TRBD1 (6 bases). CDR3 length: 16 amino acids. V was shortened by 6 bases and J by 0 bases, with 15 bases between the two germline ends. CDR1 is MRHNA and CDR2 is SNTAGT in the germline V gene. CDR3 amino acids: CASRFRDKNSNQPQHF. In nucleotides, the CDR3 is TGTGCCAGCAGGTTCCGGGACAAAAATAGCAATCAGCCCCAGCATTTT.

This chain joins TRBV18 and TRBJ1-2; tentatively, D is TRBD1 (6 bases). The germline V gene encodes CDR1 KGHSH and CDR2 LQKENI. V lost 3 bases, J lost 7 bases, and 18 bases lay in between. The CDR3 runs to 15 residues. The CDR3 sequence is CASSPTGAERRGYTF. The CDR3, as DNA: TGTGCCAGCTCACCGACGGGGGCGGAACGCCGTGGCTACACCTTC.

For the CDR3, the DNA is TGTGCCAGTAAGGGGCAGAGCAGTACCGGGGAGCTGTTTTTT. As protein: CASKGQSSTGELFF. The J gene is TRBJ2-2, the V gene TRBV19; possibly TRBD1 for D (5 bases). There are 14 residues in the CDR3. Per germline, CDR1 LNHDA and CDR2 SQIVND (reference sequence). Trimming took off 7 bases at V and 5 bases at J, with 14 bases between the two ends.

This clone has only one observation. DNA for the CDR3: TGCGCCAGCAGCTTGGCCGTAGGGGCCAACTATGGCTACACCTTC. Translating gives CASSLAVGANYGYTF. The genes are TRBV5-1 and TRBJ1-2, with D tentatively TRBD1 (5 bases). Looked up from germline, CDR1 is SGHRS and CDR2 is YFSETQ. V was trimmed by 0 bases and J by 2 bases, leaving 11 bases between them. The CDR3 is 15 amino acids.

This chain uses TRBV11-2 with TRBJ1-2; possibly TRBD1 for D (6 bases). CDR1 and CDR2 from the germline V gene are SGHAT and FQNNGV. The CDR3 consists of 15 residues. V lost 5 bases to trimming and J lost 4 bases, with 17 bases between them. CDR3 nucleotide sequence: TGTGCCAGCAGCCCCAACTTTCAGGGGATCTATGGCTACACCTTC. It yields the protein CASSPNFQGIYGYTF.